These T cell receptor beta chains were read from a single sample in a study of graft-versus-host responses after intestinal transplantation. Their specific antigens are unknown. Assay used: immunoSEQ multiplex PCR; TCRdb lists only in-frame clones, some missing. The table lists some 110,000 clones, just over 90% of them singletons. Sample: unstimulated CD4+ T cells sorted from spleen or lymph node cells, taken before transplant. Source of these receptors: a human donor who was the organ donor for an intestinal transplant. CDR3s include the opening cysteine and the closing phenylalanine or tryptophan. A D gene is named only where the DNA matches it firmly. The size field is filled for only some rows; it gives once, few, many or a size class.

clone_size	v_call	j_call	d_call	cdr3_aa	cdr3_nt
.	TRBV6-4	TRBJ2-2	TRBD1	CASRQDRESTGELFF	TGTGCCAGCAGACAGGACAGGGAGTCCACCGGGGAGCTGTTTTTT
.	TRBV18	TRBJ2-7	TRBD2	CASSPRLAGGPVYEQYF	TGTGCCAGCTCACCGAGGTTAGCGGGAGGGCCAGTCTACGAGCAGTACTTC
once	TRBV28	TRBJ2-7	TRBD1	CASRDRVGYEQYF	TGTGCCAGCAGAGACAGGGTAGGGTACGAGCAGTACTTC
.	TRBV19	TRBJ1-4	.	CASRGPTREKLFF	TGTGCCAGCAGGGGTCCGACCAGAGAAAAACTGTTTTTT
few	TRBV28	TRBJ1-1	.	CASSRPYTEAFF	TGTGCCAGCAGCAGGCCGTACACTGAAGCTTTCTTT
.	TRBV5-1	TRBJ2-2	.	CASSWGLATGELFF	TGCGCCAGCAGCTGGGGACTGGCCACCGGGGAGCTGTTTTTT
.	TRBV29-1	TRBJ2-7	.	CSVGDRTYEQYF	TGCAGCGTTGGTGACAGGACCTACGAGCAGTACTTC
.	TRBV5-4	TRBJ2-7	TRBD2	CASSLSAGENYEQYF	TGTGCCAGCAGCTTGAGCGCGGGGGAGAACTACGAGCAGTACTTC
once	TRBV16	TRBJ1-2	TRBD1	CASSPPTGNYGYTF	TGTGCCAGCAGCCCCCCGACAGGGAACTATGGCTACACCTTC
once	TRBV5-1	TRBJ2-3	TRBD2	CASGSGTLTDTQYF	TGCGCCAGCGGTAGCGGGACCCTCACAGATACGCAGTATTTT
.	TRBV28	TRBJ2-3	.	CAGRGSTDTQYF	TGTGCCGGGCGTGGAAGCACAGATACGCAGTATTTT
.	TRBV4-3	TRBJ1-3	.	CASSKEPRSDTIYF	TGCGCCAGCAGCAAAGAGCCCAGGTCGGACACCATATATTTT
.	TRBV2	TRBJ1-6	.	CASSGTDVGSPLHF	TGTGCCAGCAGTGGGACGGACGTAGGTTCACCCCTCCACTTT
.	TRBV7-8	TRBJ2-5	TRBD1	CASSADREETQYF	TGTGCCAGCAGCGCGGACAGGGAAGAGACCCAGTACTTC
.	TRBV6-5	TRBJ1-3	.	CASSEIAGNTIYF	TGTGCCAGCAGTGAGATAGCTGGAAACACCATATATTTT
.	TRBV6-6	TRBJ2-7	TRBD1	CASSRDRGYEQYF	TGTGCCAGCTCCAGGGACAGGGGTTACGAGCAGTACTTC
.	TRBV5-6	TRBJ2-5	.	CASSRSGVQETQYF	TGTGCCAGCAGCCGATCAGGGGTCCAAGAGACCCAGTACTTC
.	TRBV19	TRBJ1-1	TRBD1	CASTPLDRGNTEAFF	TGTGCCAGTACCCCCTTAGACAGGGGGAACACTGAAGCTTTCTTT
.	TRBV7-2	TRBJ2-7	TRBD1	CASSLAATGFNEQYF	TGTGCCAGCAGCTTAGCAGCGACAGGGTTCAACGAGCAGTACTTC
.	TRBV7-2	TRBJ2-1	.	CASSFPGTYNEQFF	TGTGCCAGCAGCTTTCCCGGGACCTACAATGAGCAGTTCTTC
.	TRBV6-1	TRBJ1-2	.	CASTTVGYGYTF	TGTGCCAGCACCACGGTTGGGTATGGCTACACCTTC
once	TRBV11-2	TRBJ2-5	.	CASSLGRSETQYF	TGTGCCAGCAGCTTAGGGCGTTCGGAGACCCAGTACTTC
.	TRBV6-6	TRBJ1-5	.	CASSHPPQTLPQHF	TGTGCCAGCAGTCACCCCCCCCAGACACTGCCCCAGCATTTT
.	TRBV5-1	TRBJ2-1	TRBD2	CASSLEASGDYYNEQFF	TGCGCCAGCAGCTTGGAGGCTAGCGGGGACTATTACAATGAGCAGTTCTTC
once	TRBV6-5	TRBJ1-2	.	CASSYTLSGAYGYTF	TGTGCCAGCAGTTACACCCTGTCCGGGGCCTATGGCTACACCTTC
.	TRBV18	TRBJ2-6	.	CASSPIIRDIKSGANVLTF	TGTGCCAGCTCACCCATCATCCGGGACATCAAATCTGGGGCCAACGTCCTGACTTTC
.	TRBV28	TRBJ1-2	.	CASGGINYGYTF	TGTGCTAGCGGGGGAATCAACTATGGCTACACCTTC
.	TRBV28	TRBJ1-2	.	CASSLSGKGYTF	TGTGCCAGCAGTTTGAGTGGTAAAGGCTACACCTTC
once	TRBV6-5	TRBJ2-5	.	CASSSLVEETQYF	TGTGCCAGCAGCTCGCTAGTTGAAGAGACCCAGTACTTC
.	TRBV30	TRBJ1-2	TRBD1	CAWRLQGAWGYTF	TGTGCCTGGAGGTTACAGGGGGCTTGGGGCTACACCTTC
.	TRBV5-1	TRBJ2-1	.	CASSPNPGLEYNEQFF	TGCGCCAGCAGCCCTAACCCGGGGCTAGAATACAATGAGCAGTTCTTC
.	TRBV7-6	TRBJ2-2	.	CASRYGTSGELFF	TGTGCCAGCAGATACGGGACGTCCGGGGAGCTGTTTTTT
.	TRBV9	TRBJ2-1	TRBD1	CASSSRQGSRYNEQFF	TGTGCCAGCAGCTCTCGACAGGGGTCCCGCTACAATGAGCAGTTCTTC
.	TRBV2	TRBJ1-5	.	CASRATSLSNQPQHF	TGTGCCAGCAGGGCCACCTCACTTAGCAATCAGCCCCAGCATTTT
.	TRBV4-2	TRBJ2-4	.	CASSQDTSSTQNIQYF	TGTGCCAGCAGCCAAGATACTTCTAGCACCCAAAACATTCAGTACTTC
.	TRBV7-2	TRBJ1-2	.	CASSLEVGYGYTF	TGTGCCAGCAGCTTAGAAGTTGGCTATGGCTACACCTTC
.	TRBV18	TRBJ2-3	.	CASSLGVSDTQYF	TGTGCCAGCTCACTAGGTGTTTCAGATACGCAGTATTTT
.	TRBV7-8	TRBJ2-7	.	CASSPITGDLYEQYF	TGTGCCAGCAGCCCTATTACGGGGGATCTCTACGAGCAGTACTTC
.	TRBV5-6	TRBJ1-1	.	CASRYGSSRLGTEAFF	TGTGCCAGCAGATATGGTAGTTCCCGCTTGGGCACTGAAGCTTTCTTT
.	TRBV9	TRBJ1-2	.	CASSPTSGVYGYTF	TGTGCCAGCAGTCCTACATCGGGAGTCTATGGCTACACCTTC